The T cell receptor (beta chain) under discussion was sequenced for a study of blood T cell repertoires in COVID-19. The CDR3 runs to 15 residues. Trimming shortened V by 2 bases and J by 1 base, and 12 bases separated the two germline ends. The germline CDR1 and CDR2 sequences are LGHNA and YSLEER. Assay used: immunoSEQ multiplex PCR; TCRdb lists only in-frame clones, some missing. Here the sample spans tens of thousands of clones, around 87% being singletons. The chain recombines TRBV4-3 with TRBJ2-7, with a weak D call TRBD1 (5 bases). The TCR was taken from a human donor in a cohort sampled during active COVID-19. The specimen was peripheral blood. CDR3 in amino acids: CASSQTDRFSYEQYF. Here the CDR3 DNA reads TGCGCCAGCAGCCAAACTGACAGATTTTCCTACGAGCAGTACTTC.